One TCR beta chain is described in this entry. Its antigen is currently unknown. The data originate from a study of blood T cells in healthy people across ages. Study at large: Template switching retrieved approximately one barcoded beta molecule for each two T cells. Study-wide points: Measured against age, TCR beta diversity per million T cells decreased in a roughly linear manner.

Trimming took 7 bases from V and 4 from J; bases not matched to a gene: 1. This CDR3 has 11 residues. Germline CDR1 and CDR2: SGHTA and FQGNSA. The use of a sample-barcoded 5' primer and a J-beta primer mix characterized a second PCR of roughly 6 to 11 cycles. Each cDNA molecule, via a template-switch adaptor with 12 random nucleotides, was tagged. From the 5' RACE reads, TCRdb called clonotypes with MiXCR, one entry per CDR3 protein. The sample records around 400,000 distinct CDR3 sequences, approximately 52% being singletons. V usage is TRBV7-2 and J usage is TRBJ2-7, with 7 bases matching TRBD1. The sequence derives from a man aged 55 to 70 in good health. Source material: blood. The chain's CDR3 is CASKQGYEQYF. The CDR3 region has the DNA TGTGCCAGCAAACAGGGGTACGAGCAGTACTTC.